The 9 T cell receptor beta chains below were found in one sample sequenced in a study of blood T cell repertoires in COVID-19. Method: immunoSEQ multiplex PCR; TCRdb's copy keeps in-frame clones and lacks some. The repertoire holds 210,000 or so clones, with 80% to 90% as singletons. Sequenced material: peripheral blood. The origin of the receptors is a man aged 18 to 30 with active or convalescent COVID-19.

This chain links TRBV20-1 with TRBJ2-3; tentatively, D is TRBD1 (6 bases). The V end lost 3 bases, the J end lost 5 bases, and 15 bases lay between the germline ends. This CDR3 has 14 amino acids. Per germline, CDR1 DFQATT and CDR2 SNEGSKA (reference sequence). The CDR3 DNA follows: TGCAGTGCTAGTTTCGGTCGAGGGGGAGATACGCAGTATTTT. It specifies CSASFGRGGDTQYF.

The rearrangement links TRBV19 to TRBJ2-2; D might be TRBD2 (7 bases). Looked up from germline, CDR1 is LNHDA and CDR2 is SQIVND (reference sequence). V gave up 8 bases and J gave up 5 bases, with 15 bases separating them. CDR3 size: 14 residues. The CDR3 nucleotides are TGTGCCAGTGCGGGGGCTCCGAGGACCGGGGAGCTGTTTTTT. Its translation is CASAGAPRTGELFF.

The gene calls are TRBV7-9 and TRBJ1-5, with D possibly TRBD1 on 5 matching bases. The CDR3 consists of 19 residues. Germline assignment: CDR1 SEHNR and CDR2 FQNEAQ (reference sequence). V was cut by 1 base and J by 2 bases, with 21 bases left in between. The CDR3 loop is CASSLELEGWLSGNQPQHF. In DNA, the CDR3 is TGTGCCAGCAGCTTAGAGTTGGAGGGGTGGCTTTCGGGCAATCAGCCCCAGCATTTT.

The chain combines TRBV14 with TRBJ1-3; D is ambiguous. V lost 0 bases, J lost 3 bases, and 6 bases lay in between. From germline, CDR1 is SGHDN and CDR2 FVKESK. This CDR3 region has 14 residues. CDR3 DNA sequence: TGTGCCAGCAGCCAAGAAATCAGTGGAAACACCATATATTTT. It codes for CASSQEISGNTIYF.

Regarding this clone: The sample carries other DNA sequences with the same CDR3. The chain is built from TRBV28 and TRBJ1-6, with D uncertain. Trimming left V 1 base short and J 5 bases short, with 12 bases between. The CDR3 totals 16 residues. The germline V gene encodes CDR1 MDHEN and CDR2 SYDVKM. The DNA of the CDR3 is TGTGCCAGCAGTTTATACAGAGGGTGGAATAATTCACCCCTCCACTTT. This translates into CASSLYRGWNNSPLHF.

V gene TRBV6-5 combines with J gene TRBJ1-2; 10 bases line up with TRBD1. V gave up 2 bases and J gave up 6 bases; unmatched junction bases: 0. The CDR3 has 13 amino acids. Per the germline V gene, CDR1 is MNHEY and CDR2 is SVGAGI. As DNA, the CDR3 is TGTGCCAGCAGTTACGGACAGGGGGATGGCTACACCTTC. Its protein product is CASSYGQGDGYTF.

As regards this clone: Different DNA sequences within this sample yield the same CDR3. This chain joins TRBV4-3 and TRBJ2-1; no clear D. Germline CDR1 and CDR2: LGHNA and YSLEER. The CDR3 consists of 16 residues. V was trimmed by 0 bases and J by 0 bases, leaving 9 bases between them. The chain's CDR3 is CASSQEPRSSYNEQFF. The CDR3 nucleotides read TGCGCCAGCAGCCAAGAACCGAGGAGCTCCTACAATGAGCAGTTCTTC.

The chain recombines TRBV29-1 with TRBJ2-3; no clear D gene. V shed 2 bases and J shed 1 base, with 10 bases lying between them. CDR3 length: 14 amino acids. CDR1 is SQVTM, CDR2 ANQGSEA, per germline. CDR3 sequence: CSVELTQGTDTQYF. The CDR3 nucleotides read TGCAGCGTTGAATTAACGCAGGGCACAGATACGCAGTATTTT.

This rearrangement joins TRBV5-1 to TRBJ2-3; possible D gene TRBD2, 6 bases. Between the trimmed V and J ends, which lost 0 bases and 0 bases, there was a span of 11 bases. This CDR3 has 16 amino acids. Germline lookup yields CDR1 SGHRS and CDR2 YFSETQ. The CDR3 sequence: CASSLGGLPSTDTQYF. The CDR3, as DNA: TGCGCCAGCAGCTTGGGCGGACTACCTAGCACAGATACGCAGTATTTT.